This TCR beta chain was observed in a study of regulatory T cells in long-lasting Graves disease. About the research overall: Newly diagnosed Graves' patients had under 3 months of antithyroid drugs. Study-wide results and limits: Possibly, too few samples lowered accuracy. Persistent disease exhibited a predilection for TRBV28, TRBJ1-2 and TRBJ2-5. New patients shared 800 to 1,000 public clonotypes, fewer than the 2,500 to 3,500 shared by persistent patients.

The CDR3 loop spans 15 amino acids. The ends lost 3 bases at V and 5 bases at J; junction bases unmatched: 9. The time point here: newly diagnosed GD, antithyroid drugs for less than 3 months. Extracted RNA from PBMCs served as the source of the TCR library. Building the TCR beta libraries relied on iRepertoire HTBI primers, and CDR3 regions underwent Arm-PCR. TCRdb recomputed calls from the multiplex PCR reads with MiXCR, one row per CDR3 protein. The sample has roughly 320,000 distinct CDR3 sequences, over 15% seen once. In this sample, this clonotype turned up many times. Its target is not known. The same data also went into a second study, on T cells in Graves' hyperthyroidism and ophthalmopathy.

This clonotype was obtained from a man aged 40-49 years with Graves disease. Source: peripheral blood mononuclear cells (PBMCs), taken at new diagnosis, from a patient treated with antithyroid drugs. The chain couples TRBV12-3 or TRBV12-4 to TRBJ2-7, with 8 bases aligning to TRBD2. CDR3: CASSFRAGVVNEQYF. In nucleotides, the CDR3 is TGTGCCAGCAGTTTCCGAGCGGGGGTGGTGAACGAGCAGTACTTC.